This T cell receptor beta chain was recovered during a study of blood T cell repertoires in COVID-19. Categorization into cohorts depended on clinical history that participants reported. The trim removed 5 bases at V and 0 bases at J, leaving 5 bases unmatched. Germline V gene sequence: CDR1 WSHSY, CDR2 SAAADI. This CDR3 is 15 amino acids long. Assay used: immunoSEQ multiplex PCR; TCRdb lists only in-frame clones, some missing. In the table there are a few hundred thousand clones, roughly 90% of which are singletons. Sequenced material: PBMCs or T cells enriched from blood (not recorded which). This receptor was identified in a woman aged 25 to 39 who had recovered from COVID-19. The V gene is TRBV10-2, the J gene TRBJ1-1; 8 bases line up with TRBD1. The CDR3 reads CASSRTGLMNTEAFF. CDR3 in DNA: TGCGCCAGCAGTCGGACAGGGCTGATGAACACTGAAGCTTTCTTT.